The sequence of this TCR beta chain was determined in a study of Ad26.COV2.S vaccination and SARS-CoV-2 variants. Whole-study findings and limits: Similar non-spike TCR breadth was observed in recipients of vaccine and of placebo.

Data came from immunoSEQ multiplex PCR; TCRdb stores just in-frame clones and leaves some out. The sample has more than 250,000 clones, approximately 87% seen once. Trimming took 3 bases from V and 6 from J, leaving 11 bases between them. CDR1 is MNHEY, CDR2 SVGAGI, per germline. The CDR3 sequence is 13 residues long. A note on this clone: No antigen is known for it.

Indicated treatment: 15 to 20 received Ad26.COV2.S at low or high dose, single or two shots; 5 received placebo; per-sample allocation not given. Repertoires come from day 63 after the first vaccine or placebo injection. Boston hosted the donor, who was an adult aged 18-55 years. V gene TRBV6-5 combines with J gene TRBJ1-2; no definite D call. The source of this sequence is a person aged 18-60 years who received the Ad26.COV2.S COVID-19 vaccine or a placebo. The starting material was peripheral blood, obtained in a trial of Ad26.COV2.S vaccine versus placebo. CDR3 bases: TGTGCCAGCAGTTATACGTTAAGCCATGGCTACACCTTC. Encoded protein: CASSYTLSHGYTF.